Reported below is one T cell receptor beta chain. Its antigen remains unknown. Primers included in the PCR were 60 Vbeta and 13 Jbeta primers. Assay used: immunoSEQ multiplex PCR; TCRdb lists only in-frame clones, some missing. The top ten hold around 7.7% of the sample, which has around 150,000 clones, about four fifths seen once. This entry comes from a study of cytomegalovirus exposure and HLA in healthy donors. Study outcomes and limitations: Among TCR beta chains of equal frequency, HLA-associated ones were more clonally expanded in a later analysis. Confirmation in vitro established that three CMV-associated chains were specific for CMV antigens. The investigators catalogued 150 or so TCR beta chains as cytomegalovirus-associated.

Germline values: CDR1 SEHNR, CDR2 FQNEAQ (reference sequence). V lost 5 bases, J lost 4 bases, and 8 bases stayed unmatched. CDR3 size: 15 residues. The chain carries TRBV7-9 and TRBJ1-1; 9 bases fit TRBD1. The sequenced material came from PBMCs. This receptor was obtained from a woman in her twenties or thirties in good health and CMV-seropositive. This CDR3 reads CASSGQGQGLTEAFF. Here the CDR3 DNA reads TGTGCCAGCAGCGGACAGGGACAGGGTCTCACTGAAGCTTTCTTT. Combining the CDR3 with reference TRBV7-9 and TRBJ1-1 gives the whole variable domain DTGVSQNPRHKITKRGQNVTFRCDPISEHNRLYWYRQTLGQGPEFLTYFQNEAQLEKSRLLSDRFSAERPKGSFSTLEIQRTEQGDSAMYLCASSGQGQGLTEAFFGQGTRLTVV.